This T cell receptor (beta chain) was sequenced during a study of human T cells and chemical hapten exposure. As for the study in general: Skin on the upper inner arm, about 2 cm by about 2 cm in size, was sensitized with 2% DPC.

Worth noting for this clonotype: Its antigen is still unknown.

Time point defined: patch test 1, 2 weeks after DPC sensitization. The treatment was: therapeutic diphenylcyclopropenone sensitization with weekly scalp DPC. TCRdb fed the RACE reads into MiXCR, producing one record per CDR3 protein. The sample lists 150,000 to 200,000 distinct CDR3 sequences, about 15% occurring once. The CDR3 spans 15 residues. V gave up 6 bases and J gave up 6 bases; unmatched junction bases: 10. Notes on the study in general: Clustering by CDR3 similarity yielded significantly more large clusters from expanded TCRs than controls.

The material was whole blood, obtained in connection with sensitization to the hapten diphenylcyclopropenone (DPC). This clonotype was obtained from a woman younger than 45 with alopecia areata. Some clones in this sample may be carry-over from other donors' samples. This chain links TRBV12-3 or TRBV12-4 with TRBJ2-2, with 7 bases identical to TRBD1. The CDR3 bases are TGTGCCAGCAGGACAGGGAATCGTAACGCCGGGGAGCTGTTTTTT. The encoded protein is CASRTGNRNAGELFF.